A selection of T cell receptor beta chains follows, all from one sample in a study of CD8 T cells in Susac syndrome. TCRdb independently ran MiXCR on the immunoSEQ multiplex PCR reads; one entry per CDR3 protein. The table has about 190,000 distinct CDR3 sequences, over 90% seen once. Sequencing was done on a sample of CD8+ T cells from PBMCs. Receptor source: a human donor with Susac syndrome. The conserved cysteine and the conserved F or W are not part of the CDR3 here. D genes are given only for firm matches. Not all rows give a size; the values are once, few, many and, for expanded clones, a class.

v_gene: TRBV7-9; abundance: -; d_gene: -; CDR3aa: ASSLVTLEGGSNQPQH
v_gene: TRBV3-1; abundance: -; d_gene: TRBD1; CDR3aa: ASSQVGGTGNNEQF
v_gene: TRBV11-2; abundance: -; d_gene: -; CDR3aa: ASSSSGQSNEKLF
v_gene: TRBV6-2/TRBV6-3; abundance: -; d_gene: -; CDR3aa: ASSLRRGDSPLH
v_gene: TRBV27; abundance: -; d_gene: -; CDR3aa: ASSRGEGFYGYT
v_gene: TRBV6-5; abundance: -; d_gene: -; CDR3aa: ASSYSIRVEETQY
v_gene: TRBV15; abundance: -; d_gene: TRBD1; CDR3aa: ATSRDPNRGPQPQH
v_gene: TRBV13; abundance: -; d_gene: -; CDR3aa: ASSLGPGDEQF
v_gene: TRBV19; abundance: -; d_gene: TRBD1; CDR3aa: ASSTDRGSSPLH
v_gene: TRBV30; abundance: -; d_gene: -; CDR3aa: AWSIHLGNEQF
v_gene: TRBV7-9; abundance: -; d_gene: TRBD1; CDR3aa: AGGLGTGGSYEQY
v_gene: TRBV5-1; abundance: -; d_gene: TRBD1; CDR3aa: ASSPHTGGEGETQY
v_gene: TRBV3-1; abundance: -; d_gene: -; CDR3aa: ASTSGRTTEAF
v_gene: TRBV27; abundance: once; d_gene: -; CDR3aa: ASTASHGTEAF
v_gene: TRBV20-1; abundance: -; d_gene: TRBD1; CDR3aa: SARGDRGIYTDTQY
v_gene: TRBV11-2; abundance: -; d_gene: -; CDR3aa: ASSLDNRKDEAF
v_gene: TRBV7-6; abundance: -; d_gene: -; CDR3aa: ASSSGQGLTDTQY
v_gene: TRBV2; abundance: once; d_gene: -; CDR3aa: ASSGVQEVDYGYT
v_gene: TRBV7-8; abundance: -; d_gene: TRBD2; CDR3aa: ASSLASMTRGSLEETQY
v_gene: TRBV9; abundance: -; d_gene: -; CDR3aa: ASSGSNTGELF
v_gene: TRBV20-1; abundance: -; d_gene: TRBD1; CDR3aa: SALPSGTGGGYGYT
v_gene: TRBV28; abundance: once; d_gene: -; CDR3aa: ASSFSASASSEQY
v_gene: TRBV5-6; abundance: -; d_gene: -; CDR3aa: ASSLGTGSNTEAF
v_gene: TRBV7-9; abundance: -; d_gene: TRBD1; CDR3aa: ASSSTDATGGRTEAF
v_gene: TRBV3-1; abundance: once; d_gene: -; CDR3aa: ASSQTTANTGELF
v_gene: TRBV6-5; abundance: -; d_gene: -; CDR3aa: ASSGSRSYGYT
v_gene: TRBV18; abundance: -; d_gene: TRBD2; CDR3aa: ASSPQREGRNEQF
v_gene: TRBV7-3; abundance: -; d_gene: TRBD2; CDR3aa: ASSSQTGLAGDEQF
v_gene: TRBV18; abundance: -; d_gene: TRBD1; CDR3aa: ASSRGDNEKLF
v_gene: TRBV27; abundance: once; d_gene: TRBD2; CDR3aa: ASSPFGEGLEQY
v_gene: TRBV27; abundance: -; d_gene: TRBD1; CDR3aa: ASSPDRVREKLF
v_gene: TRBV5-1; abundance: -; d_gene: -; CDR3aa: ASSFGGSYEQY
v_gene: TRBV28; abundance: few; d_gene: -; CDR3aa: ASSLTTGNTEAF
v_gene: TRBV27; abundance: few; d_gene: -; CDR3aa: ASSLARTYEQY
v_gene: TRBV27; abundance: -; d_gene: -; CDR3aa: ASSSPSAITNNEQF
v_gene: TRBV20-1; abundance: -; d_gene: -; CDR3aa: SAREGGTEAF